Included here is one T cell receptor beta chain sequence, with context. A read error is possible here, since a much larger clone lies one base away. RNA transcripts yielded amplified TCR beta CDR3 regions. Carried out on the TCR CDR3, a first-round RT-PCR used the HTBI primer set. TCRdb itself ran the multiplex PCR reads through MiXCR, one entry per CDR3 protein. The sample yields more than 350,000 distinct CDR3 sequences, about 14% seen once. This record belongs to a study of T cells in Graves' hyperthyroidism and ophthalmopathy. From germline, CDR1 is GTSNPN and CDR2 SVGIG (reference sequence). The CDR3 has 14 amino acids. V was pared by 3 bases and J by 7 bases, with 13 bases between. Any patient presenting with uncontrolled infection, other autoimmune disease, pregnancy or lactation was left out.

The genes are TRBV30 and TRBJ1-6, with D uncertain. The sequenced material came from blood. The source is a woman aged 30 to 39 with Graves' ophthalmopathy. CDR3 region: CAWRTRESNSPLHF. CDR3 DNA: TGTGCCTGGAGAACTCGGGAGTCGAATTCACCCCTCCACTTT.